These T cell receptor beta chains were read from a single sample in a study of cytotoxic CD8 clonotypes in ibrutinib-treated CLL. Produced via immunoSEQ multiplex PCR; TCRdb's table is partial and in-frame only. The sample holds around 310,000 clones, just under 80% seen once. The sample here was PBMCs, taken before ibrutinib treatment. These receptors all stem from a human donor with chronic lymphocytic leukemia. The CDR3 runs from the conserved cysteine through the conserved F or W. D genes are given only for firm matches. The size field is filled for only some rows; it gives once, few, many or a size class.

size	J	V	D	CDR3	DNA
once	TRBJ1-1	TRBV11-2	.	CASSSKAGGASVNTEAFF	TGTGCCAGCAGCTCCAAGGCCGGCGGAGCCTCGGTGAACACTGAAGCTTTCTTT
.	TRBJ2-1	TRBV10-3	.	CAISESRDYNEQFF	TGTGCCATCAGTGAGTCAAGGGATTACAATGAGCAGTTCTTC
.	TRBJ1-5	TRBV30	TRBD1	CAWSRRSGGVTQPQHF	TGTGCCTGGAGCCGCCGATCAGGGGGGGTAACTCAGCCCCAGCATTTT
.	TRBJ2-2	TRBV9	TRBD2	CASSLAGLTGELFF	TGTGCCAGCAGTCTAGCGGGACTCACCGGGGAGCTGTTTTTT
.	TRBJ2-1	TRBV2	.	CASRIARNNEQFF	TGTGCCAGCAGAATAGCACGCAACAATGAGCAGTTCTTC
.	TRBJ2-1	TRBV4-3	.	CASSQETEAYNEQFF	TGCGCCAGCAGCCAAGAGACCGAAGCATACAATGAGCAGTTCTTC
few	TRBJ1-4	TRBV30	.	CATNWANEKLFF	TGTGCCACCAATTGGGCTAATGAAAAACTGTTTTTT
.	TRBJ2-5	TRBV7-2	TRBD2	CASSLAPSGGQETQYF	TGTGCCAGCAGCTTAGCCCCTAGCGGGGGGCAAGAGACCCAGTACTTC
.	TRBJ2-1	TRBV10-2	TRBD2	CASSEAGVGNEQFF	TGCGCCAGCAGTGAGGCGGGAGTAGGGAATGAGCAGTTCTTC
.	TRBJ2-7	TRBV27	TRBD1	CASSLWDRGGEQYF	TGTGCCAGCAGTTTATGGGACAGGGGAGGGGAGCAGTACTTC
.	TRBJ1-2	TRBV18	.	CASSPAENYGYTF	TGTGCCAGCTCACCGGCAGAGAACTATGGCTACACCTTC
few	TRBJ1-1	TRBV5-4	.	CASTDAGDMNTEAFF	TGTGCCAGCACCGATGCGGGAGATATGAACACTGAAGCTTTCTTT
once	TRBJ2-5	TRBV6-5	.	CASSYRTTLTIETQYF	TGTGCCAGCAGTTACCGGACCACTTTGACAATCGAGACCCAGTACTTC
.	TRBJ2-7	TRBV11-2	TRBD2	CASSSIAGPPLYEQYF	TGTGCCAGCAGCTCGATAGCGGGACCGCCCCTCTACGAGCAGTACTTC
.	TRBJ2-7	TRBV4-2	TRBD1	CASSQWTGDYEQYF	TGTGCCAGCAGCCAATGGACAGGGGACTACGAGCAGTACTTC
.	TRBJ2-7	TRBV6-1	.	CASRDRRLSYEQYF	TGTGCCAGCAGGGACAGACGCTTATCCTACGAGCAGTACTTC
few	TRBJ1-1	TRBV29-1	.	CSERALGTEAFF	TGCAGCGAGCGGGCTCTGGGCACTGAAGCTTTCTTT
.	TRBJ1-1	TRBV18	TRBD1	CASSASGTGGARTEAFF	TGTGCCAGCTCAGCCTCCGGGACAGGGGGCGCGAGGACTGAAGCTTTCTTT
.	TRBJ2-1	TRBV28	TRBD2	CASSLPFMSPGLAGRPSYNEQFF	TGTGCCAGCAGTTTACCCTTTATGAGCCCGGGACTAGCGGGGAGGCCCTCCTACAATGAGCAGTTCTTC
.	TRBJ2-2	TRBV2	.	CASRGTQNTGELFF	TGTGCCAGCAGGGGGACACAAAACACCGGGGAGCTGTTTTTT
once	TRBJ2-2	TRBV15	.	CATSRAIGANTGELFF	TGTGCCACCAGCAGAGCTATCGGTGCGAACACCGGGGAGCTGTTTTTT
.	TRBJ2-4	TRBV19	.	CASSIRRQRAKNIQYF	TGTGCCAGTAGTATTCGAAGGCAGCGAGCCAAAAACATTCAGTACTTC
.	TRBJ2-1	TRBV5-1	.	CASRNGPSPIGNEQFF	TGCGCCAGCAGGAACGGACCTAGCCCCATAGGGAATGAGCAGTTCTTC
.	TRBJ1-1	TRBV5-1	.	CASSVQEGLNTEAFF	TGCGCCAGCAGCGTACAGGAGGGGCTGAACACTGAAGCTTTCTTT
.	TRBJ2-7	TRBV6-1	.	CASSLVRSYEQYF	TGTGCCAGCTCCCTCGTTCGGTCCTACGAGCAGTACTTC
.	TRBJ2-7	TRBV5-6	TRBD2	CASSFGRGTYEQYF	TGTGCCAGCAGCTTCGGGAGGGGCACCTACGAGCAGTACTTC
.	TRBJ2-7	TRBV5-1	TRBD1	CASSTGQGLYEQYF	TGCGCCAGCAGTACGGGACAGGGTCTTTACGAGCAGTACTTC
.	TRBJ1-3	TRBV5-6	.	CASSPASLRSGNTIYF	TGTGCCAGCAGTCCTGCTTCTCTCCGCTCTGGAAACACCATATATTTT
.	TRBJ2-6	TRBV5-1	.	CASNHGTGSGANVLTF	TGCGCCAGCAATCATGGGACGGGCTCTGGGGCCAACGTCCTGACTTTC
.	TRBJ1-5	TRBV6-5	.	CASGGNQPQHF	TGTGCCAGCGGGGGCAATCAGCCCCAGCATTTT
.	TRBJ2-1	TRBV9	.	CASSVGLGNEQFF	TGTGCCAGCAGCGTAGGACTGGGAAATGAGCAGTTCTTC
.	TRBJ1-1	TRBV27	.	CASSLGGTPNTEAFF	TGTGCCAGCAGTTTGGGGGGGACCCCGAACACTGAAGCTTTCTTT
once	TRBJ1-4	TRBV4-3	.	CASSQDTGLGEKLFF	TGCGCCAGCAGCCAGGACACAGGGTTAGGCGAAAAACTGTTTTTT
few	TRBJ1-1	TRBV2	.	CASRAGTEAFF	TGTGCCAGCAGGGCAGGCACTGAAGCTTTCTTT
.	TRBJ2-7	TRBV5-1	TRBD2	CASSPSRGWGTNF	TGCGCCAGCAGCCCCAGTCGAGGTTGGGGGACTAACTTC
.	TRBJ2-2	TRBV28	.	CASSLEWRELFF	TGTGCCAGCAGTTTAGAATGGCGGGAGCTGTTTTTT
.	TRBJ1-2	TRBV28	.	CASSNTGYTF	TGTGCCAGCAGTAATACTGGCTACACCTTC
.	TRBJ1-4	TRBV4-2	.	CASSQGMQTTNEKLFF	TGTGCCAGCAGCCAAGGTATGCAGACAACTAATGAAAAACTGTTTTTT
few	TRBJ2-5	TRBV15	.	CATSGSVLTLETQYF	TGTGCCACCTCTGGTAGCGTACTCACGTTGGAGACCCAGTACTTC
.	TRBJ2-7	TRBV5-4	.	CASTPGAPDMVYEQYF	TGTGCCAGCACCCCCGGGGCACCGGATATGGTCTACGAGCAGTACTTC
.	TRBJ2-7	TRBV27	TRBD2	CASSLTSGRYEQYF	TGTGCCAGCAGTTTGACTAGCGGGAGATACGAGCAGTACTTC
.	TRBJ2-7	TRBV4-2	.	CASSQVLLEGASNEQYF	TGTGCCAGCAGCCAAGTCCTGCTTGAGGGAGCCTCTAACGAGCAGTACTTC
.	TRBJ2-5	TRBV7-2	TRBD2	CASSFLAGSQETQYF	TGTGCCAGCAGTTTTCTAGCGGGTTCCCAAGAGACCCAGTACTTC
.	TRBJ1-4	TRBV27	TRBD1	CASRQGSNEKLFF	TGTGCCAGCAGACAGGGGTCTAATGAAAAACTGTTTTTT
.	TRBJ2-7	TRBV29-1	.	CSVETGTYEQYF	TGCAGCGTTGAGACAGGTACCTACGAGCAGTACTTC
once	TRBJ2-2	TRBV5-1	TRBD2	CASSFRRTSAGELFF	TGCGCCAGCAGCTTTCGGCGAACTAGCGCCGGGGAGCTGTTTTTT
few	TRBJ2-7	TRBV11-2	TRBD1	CASNPLLTGSEQYF	TGTGCCAGCAACCCGCTACTGACAGGGAGTGAGCAGTACTTC
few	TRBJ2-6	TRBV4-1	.	CASSPTGSGANVLTF	TGCGCCAGCAGCCCCACAGGCTCTGGGGCCAACGTCCTGACTTTC
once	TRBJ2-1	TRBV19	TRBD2	CASSIRPSGPYNEQFF	TGTGCCAGTAGTATCAGACCTAGCGGGCCTTACAATGAGCAGTTCTTC
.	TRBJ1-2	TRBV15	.	CATSGKDTNKYGYTF	TGTGCCACCAGCGGAAAGGACACAAACAAATATGGCTACACCTTC
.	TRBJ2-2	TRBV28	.	CATRDANTGELFF	TGTGCGACGCGGGACGCAAACACCGGGGAGCTGTTTTTT